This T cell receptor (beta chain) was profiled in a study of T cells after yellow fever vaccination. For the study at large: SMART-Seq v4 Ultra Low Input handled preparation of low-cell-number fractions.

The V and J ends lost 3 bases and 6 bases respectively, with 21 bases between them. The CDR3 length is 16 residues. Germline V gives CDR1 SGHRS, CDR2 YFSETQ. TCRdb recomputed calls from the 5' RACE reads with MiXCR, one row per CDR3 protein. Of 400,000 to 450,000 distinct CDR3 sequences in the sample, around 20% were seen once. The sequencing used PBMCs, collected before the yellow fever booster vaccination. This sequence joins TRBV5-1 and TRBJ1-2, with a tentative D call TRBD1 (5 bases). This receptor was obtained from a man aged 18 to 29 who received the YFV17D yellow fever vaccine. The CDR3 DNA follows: TGCGCCAGCAGCTCCGCCCGGGACGGAAGATTTGATGGCTACACCTTC. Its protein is CASSSARDGRFDGYTF.